This T cell receptor (beta chain) was sequenced in a study of blood T cell repertoires in COVID-19. On the study more broadly: Sample material is recorded as cDNA or gDNA derived from T cells, B-cell-depleted T cells, or PBMCs.

In germline, CDR1 is MNHEY, CDR2 SVGEGT. J gave up 4 bases and V 5 bases, and 3 bases lay outside the gene matches. CDR3 size: 14 residues. The data were produced by immunoSEQ multiplex PCR, yet TCRdb's version contains in-frame clones alone and is incomplete. The sample holds fewer than 250,000 clones, 85% to 90% seen once. The sequencing sample was made of peripheral blood. This sequence was found in a woman aged 55 to 70 with acute or convalescent COVID-19. This rearrangement joins TRBV6-2 or TRBV6-3 to TRBJ1-5; TRBD1 matches at 9 bases. The CDR3 nucleotides are TGTGCCAGCAGTGCCGGGACAGGGAATCAGCCCCAGCATTTT. This encodes CASSAGTGNQPQHF.